The TCR beta chain under discussion was sequenced for a study of T cell responses to AZD1222 COVID-19 vaccine. Study-wide results and caveats: Without day 14 samples, only post-peak T cell repertoires were studied. Two AZD1222 doses significantly raised spike-specific TCR breadth and depth over controls. There were vaccine-associated CD4 TCRs across spike, dominant at 160-218 and 743-854. Baseline testing showed seropositivity in only six or seven AZD1222 recipients.

This clone was detected once. Its target is not known. Germline CDR1 reads SGHRS; CDR2 reads YFSETQ. Trimming stripped 6 bases from V and 0 bases from J, with 13 bases between. The CDR3 has 15 residues. Assay used: immunoSEQ multiplex PCR; TCRdb lists only in-frame clones, some missing. The sample has 150,000 to 200,000 clones; 85% to 95% are singletons. This clonotype was sampled from an adult who received the AZD1222 COVID-19 vaccine. The chain is built from TRBV5-1 and TRBJ2-1; D unresolved. The sample here was peripheral blood, taken 28 days after the second AZD1222 dose. This CDR3 is CASTPTPFSYNEQFF. The CDR3 nucleotides read TGCGCCAGCACCCCGACACCTTTCTCCTACAATGAGCAGTTCTTC.